Below, 10 T cell receptor beta chains from the same sample are listed, as sequenced in a study of shared clonotypes between healthy human individuals. Assay: immunoSEQ multiplex PCR; the TCRdb copy retains only in-frame clones and omits some. Of about 2 million clones listed, roughly 94% are singletons. The sample consisted of naive CD4+ T cells sorted from blood. Subset described: CD45RA+ positively selected. The receptor source for this set is a man younger than 35 in good health.

Comments on this clone: Distinct nucleotide sequences in the sample also encode this CDR3. The CDR3 region is CASSPGLAGTGELFF. The CDR3 nucleotides are TGTGCCAGCAGCCCCGGACTAGCGGGAACCGGGGAGCTGTTTTTT. The V call is TRBV5-4, the J call TRBJ2-2; TRBD2 matches 12 bases. The ends lost 4 bases at V and 5 bases at J; junction bases unmatched: 3. Germline V gene sequence: CDR1 SGHNT, CDR2 YYREEE (reference sequence). This CDR3 has 15 residues. The full variable domain, in which reference TRBV5-4 and TRBJ2-2 provide the parts outside the CDR3, is ETGVTQSPTHLIKTRGQQVTLRCSSQSGHNTVSWYQQALGQGPQFIFQYYREEENGRGNFPPRFSGLQFPNYSSELNVNALELDDSALYLCASSPGLAGTGELFFGEGSRLTVL.

The gene calls are TRBV5-1 and TRBJ1-1, with TRBD1 identical over 8 bases. With V trimmed by 9 bases and J by 1 base, 11 bases remained unmatched. Looked up from germline, CDR1 is SGHRS and CDR2 is YFSETQ. The CDR3 loop spans 15 amino acids. The CDR3 region is CATSPGGAGNTEAFF. The CDR3 DNA follows: TGCGCCACCAGTCCAGGGGGCGCGGGGAACACTGAAGCTTTCTTT.

The chain couples TRBV2 to TRBJ2-3; a weak D match, TRBD2 (6 bases). The germline V gene encodes CDR1 SNHLY and CDR2 FYNNEI. V was pared by 1 base and J by 3 bases, with 11 bases between. The CDR3 has 15 amino acids. The chain's CDR3 is CASSEGLRGTDTQYF. The CDR3 DNA is TGTGCCAGCAGTGAAGGGCTGCGGGGTACAGATACGCAGTATTTT. The entire variable domain, with the rest obtained from reference TRBV2 and TRBJ2-3, is as follows: EPEVTQTPSHQVTQMGQEVILRCVPISNHLYFYWYRQILGQKVEFLVSFYNNEISEKSEIFDDQFSVERPDGSNFTLKIRSTKLEDSAMYFCASSEGLRGTDTQYFGPGTRLTVL.

The chain has TRBV7-9 and TRBJ1-2; 12 bases fit TRBD1. In germline, CDR1 is SEHNR, CDR2 FQNEAQ (reference sequence). J lost 7 bases, V lost 0 bases, and 6 bases had no gene match. The CDR3 totals 16 residues. In nucleotides, the CDR3 is TGTGCCAGCAGCTTAGCCGCCGGGACAGGGGGCGGTGGCTACACCTTC. It yields the protein CASSLAAGTGGGGYTF.

This rearrangement joins TRBV27 to TRBJ1-5; 8 nucleotides line up with TRBD1. CDR1 and CDR2 from the germline V gene are MNHEY and SMNVEV (reference sequence). The CDR3 length is 17 residues. After removal of 2 bases from V and 4 bases from J, the junction contained 10 bases not matched to a gene. The CDR3 nucleotides are TGTGCCAGCAGTTTAAAAGGGGACAGGTTCCAGAATCAGCCCCAGCATTTT. This translates into CASSLKGDRFQNQPQHF.

Of note for this clone: Different DNA sequences within this sample yield the same CDR3. V is TRBV6-1 and J is TRBJ1-2; D is ambiguous. Deletions cut 2 bases from V and 4 bases from J, with 8 bases between. This CDR3 is built from 13 residues. Germline V lookup: CDR1 MNHNS, CDR2 SASEGT. The CDR3 sequence: CASSERDFYGYTF. The DNA of the CDR3 is TGTGCCAGCAGTGAACGAGATTTCTATGGCTACACCTTC.

For this clone: A much larger clone differs by one base, so this may be a read error. Different DNA sequences within this sample yield the same CDR3. The rearrangement uses TRBV5-6 and TRBJ2-3; D gene unclear. CDR1 is SGHDT, CDR2 YYEEEE, per germline. The CDR3 runs to 11 residues. The ends were cut back, 4 bases at V and 5 bases at J, with 5 bases in the middle. Here the CDR3 reads CASSLIDTQYF. The CDR3 DNA reads TGTGCCAGCAGCCTCATAGATACGCAGTATTTT.

V and J are TRBV5-6 and TRBJ1-6; 7 nucleotides match TRBD1. Germline CDR1 reads SGHDT; CDR2 reads YYEEEE. V shed 5 bases, J shed 7 bases, and the junction held 9 bases outside the gene matches. This CDR3 comprises 15 residues. The CDR3 DNA is TGTGCCAGCAGGAGACTGGGGACAGAGAATTCACCCCTCCACTTT. Translation gives CASRRLGTENSPLHF.

V is TRBV5-1 and J is TRBJ2-7; tentatively, D is TRBD1 or TRBD2 (5 bases each). Trimming stripped 0 bases from V and 2 bases from J, with 12 bases between. Germline CDR1 reads SGHRS; CDR2 reads YFSETQ. The CDR3 consists of 15 residues. The CDR3 reads CASSLEGRDAYEQYF. The CDR3 DNA follows: TGCGCCAGCAGCTTGGAGGGACGGGATGCCTACGAGCAGTACTTC.

The V call is TRBV5-4, the J call TRBJ2-6; TRBD1 matches at 12 bases. This CDR3 is built from 18 residues. Looked up from germline, CDR1 is SGHNT and CDR2 is YYREEE (reference sequence). V lost 4 bases, J lost 4 bases, and 9 bases stayed unmatched. The CDR3 bases are TGTGCCAGCAGCACGGGGGACAGGGGGCGTGTCGGGGCCAACGTCCTGACTTTC. Translating gives CASSTGDRGRVGANVLTF.